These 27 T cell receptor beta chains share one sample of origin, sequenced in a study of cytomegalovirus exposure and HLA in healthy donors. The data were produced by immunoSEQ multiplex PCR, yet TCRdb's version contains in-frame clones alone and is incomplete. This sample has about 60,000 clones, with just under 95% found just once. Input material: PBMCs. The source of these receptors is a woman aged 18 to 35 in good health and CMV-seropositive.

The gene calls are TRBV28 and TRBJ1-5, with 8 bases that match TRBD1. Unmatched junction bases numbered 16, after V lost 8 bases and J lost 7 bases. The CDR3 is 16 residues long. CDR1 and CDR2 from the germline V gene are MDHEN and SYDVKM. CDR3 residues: CASGIPGQVVRQPQHF. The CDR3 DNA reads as TGTGCCAGCGGGATTCCGGGACAGGTAGTTCGACAGCCCCAGCATTTT.

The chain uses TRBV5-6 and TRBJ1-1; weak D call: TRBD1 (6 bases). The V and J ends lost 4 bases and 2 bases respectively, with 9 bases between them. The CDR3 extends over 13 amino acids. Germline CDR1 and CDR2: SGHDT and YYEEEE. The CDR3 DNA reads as TGTGCCAGCAGCCCGGACAGTAACACTGAAGCTTTCTTT. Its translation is CASSPDSNTEAFF.

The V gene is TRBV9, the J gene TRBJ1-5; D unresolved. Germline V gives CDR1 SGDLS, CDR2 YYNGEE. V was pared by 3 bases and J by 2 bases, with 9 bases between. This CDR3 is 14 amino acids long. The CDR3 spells CASSAKAGNQPQHF. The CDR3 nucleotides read TGTGCCAGCAGCGCTAAGGCGGGCAATCAGCCCCAGCATTTT.

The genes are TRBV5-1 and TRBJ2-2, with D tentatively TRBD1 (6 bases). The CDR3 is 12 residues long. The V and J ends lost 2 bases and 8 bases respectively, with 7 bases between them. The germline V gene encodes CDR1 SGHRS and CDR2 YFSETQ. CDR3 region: CASSLQGGELFF. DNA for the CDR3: TGCGCCAGCAGCTTACAGGGTGGGGAGCTGTTTTTT.

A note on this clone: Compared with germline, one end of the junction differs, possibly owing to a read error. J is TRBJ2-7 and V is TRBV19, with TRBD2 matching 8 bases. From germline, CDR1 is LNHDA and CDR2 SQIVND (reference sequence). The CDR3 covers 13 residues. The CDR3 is CAGSVGGGNEQYF. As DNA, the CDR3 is TGTGCCGGTAGTGTCGGCGGGGGGAACGAGCAGTACTTC. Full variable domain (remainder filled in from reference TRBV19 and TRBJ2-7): DGGITQSPKYLFRKEGQNVTLSCEQNLNHDAMYWYRQDPGQGLRLIYYSQIVNDFQKGDIAEGYSVSREKKESFPLTVTSAQKNPTAFYLCAGSVGGGNEQYFGPGTRLTVT.

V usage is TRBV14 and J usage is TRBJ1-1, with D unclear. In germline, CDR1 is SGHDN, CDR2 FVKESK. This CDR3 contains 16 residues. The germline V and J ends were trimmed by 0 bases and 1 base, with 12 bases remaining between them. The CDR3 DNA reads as TGTGCCAGCAGCCAAGACCCCGGGAGATCGAACACTGAAGCTTTCTTT. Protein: CASSQDPGRSNTEAFF.

The CDR3 nucleotides are TGTGCCAGCTCACCACTCACAGGGGGCTTTGGTACAGATACGCAGTATTTT. Residues: CASSPLTGGFGTDTQYF. The V gene is TRBV18, the J gene TRBJ2-3; 9 bases align to TRBD1. This CDR3 is 17 amino acids long. J was trimmed by 3 bases and V by 1 base; bases with no gene match: 8. Germline-derived CDR1 and CDR2 are KGHSH and LQKENI.

The CDR3 sequence: CASSLSTHPRSYEQFF. CDR3 DNA: TGTGCCAGCAGTTTATCCACCCACCCTAGGAGCTATGAGCAGTTCTTC. The V and J genes are TRBV28 and TRBJ2-1; D remains unclear. This CDR3 region has 16 residues. V lost 1 base and J 8 bases, leaving 18 bases between the germline ends. The germline gives CDR1 MDHEN, CDR2 SYDVKM.

CDR3 sequence: CASSSTGVADTQYF. The CDR3 nucleotides are TGCGCCAGCAGCTCCACAGGGGTGGCAGATACGCAGTATTTT. This sequence joins TRBV5-1 and TRBJ2-3; 7 bases are shared with TRBD1. V gave up 3 bases and J gave up 4 bases; unmatched junction bases: 5. Looked up from germline, CDR1 is SGHRS and CDR2 is YFSETQ. The CDR3 length is 14 residues.

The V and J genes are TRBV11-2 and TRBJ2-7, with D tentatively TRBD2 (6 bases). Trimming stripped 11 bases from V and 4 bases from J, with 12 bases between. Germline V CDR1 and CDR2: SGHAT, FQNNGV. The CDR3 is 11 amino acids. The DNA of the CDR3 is TGTGCCTCAACCCGGGGGTACGAGCAGTACTTC. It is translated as CASTRGYEQYF.

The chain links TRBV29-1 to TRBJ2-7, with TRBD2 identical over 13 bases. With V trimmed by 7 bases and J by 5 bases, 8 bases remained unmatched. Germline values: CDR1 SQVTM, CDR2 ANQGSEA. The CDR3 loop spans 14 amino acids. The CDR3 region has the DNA TGCAGCGCCACTAGCGGGAGGGCCGGAAACGAGCAGTACTTC. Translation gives CSATSGRAGNEQYF.

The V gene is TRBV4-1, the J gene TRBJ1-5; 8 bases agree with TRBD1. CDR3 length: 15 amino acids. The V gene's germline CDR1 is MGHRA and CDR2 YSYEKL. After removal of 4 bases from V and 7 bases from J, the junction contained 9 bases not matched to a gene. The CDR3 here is CASSRTTGVQQPQHF. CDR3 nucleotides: TGCGCCAGCAGCCGAACGACAGGGGTCCAGCAGCCCCAGCATTTT.

DNA for the CDR3: TGTGCCAGTAGTGCCGTGACAGGGCAGCCCCAGCATTTT. Translated, it gives CASSAVTGQPQHF. The chain carries TRBV19 and TRBJ1-5, with 7 bases matching TRBD1. CDR1 LNHDA and CDR2 SQIVND come from the germline V gene (reference sequence). After removal of 5 bases from V and 7 bases from J, the junction contained 5 bases not matched to a gene. This CDR3 is built from 13 residues.

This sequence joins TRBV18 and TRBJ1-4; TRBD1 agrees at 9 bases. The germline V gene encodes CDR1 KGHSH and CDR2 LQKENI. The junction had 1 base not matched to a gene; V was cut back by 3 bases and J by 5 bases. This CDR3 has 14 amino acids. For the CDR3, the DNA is TGTGCCAGCTCACCGGACAGGGGCAATGAAAAACTGTTTTTT. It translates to CASSPDRGNEKLFF. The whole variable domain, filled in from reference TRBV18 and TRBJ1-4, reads NAGVMQNPRHLVRRRGQEARLRCSPMKGHSHVYWYRQLPEEGLKFMVYLQKENIIDESGMPKERFSAEFPKEGPSILRIQQVVRGDSAAYFCASSPDRGNEKLFFGSGTQLSVL.

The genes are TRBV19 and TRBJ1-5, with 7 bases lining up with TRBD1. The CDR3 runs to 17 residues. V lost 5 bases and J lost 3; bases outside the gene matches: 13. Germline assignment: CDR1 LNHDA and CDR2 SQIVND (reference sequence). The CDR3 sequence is CASSALRTGAFNQPQHF. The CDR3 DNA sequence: TGTGCCAGTAGTGCCCTTAGGACAGGCGCTTTCAATCAGCCCCAGCATTTT.

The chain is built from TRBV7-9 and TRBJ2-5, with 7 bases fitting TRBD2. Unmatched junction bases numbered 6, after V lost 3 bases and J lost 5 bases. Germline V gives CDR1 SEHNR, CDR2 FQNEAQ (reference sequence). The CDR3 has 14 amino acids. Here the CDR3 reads CASSFIAGHETQYF. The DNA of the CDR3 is TGTGCCAGCAGCTTTATAGCGGGTCACGAGACCCAGTACTTC.

The CDR3 DNA reads as TGTGCCAGCAGCGAAACGGGGTATGGCTACACCTTC. Protein product: CASSETGYGYTF. The V call is TRBV9, the J call TRBJ1-2; no clear D. Looked up from germline, CDR1 is SGDLS and CDR2 is YYNGEE. The V end was cut by 3 bases, the J end by 5 bases, with 8 bases between. There are 12 residues in the CDR3.

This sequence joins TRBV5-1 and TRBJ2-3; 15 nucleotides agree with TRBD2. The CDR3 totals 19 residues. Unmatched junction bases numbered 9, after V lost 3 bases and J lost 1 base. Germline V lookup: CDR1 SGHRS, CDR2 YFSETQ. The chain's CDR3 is CASSSGGTSGRYGTDTQYF. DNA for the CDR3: TGCGCCAGCAGCTCGGGCGGGACTAGCGGGAGGTACGGCACAGATACGCAGTATTTT.

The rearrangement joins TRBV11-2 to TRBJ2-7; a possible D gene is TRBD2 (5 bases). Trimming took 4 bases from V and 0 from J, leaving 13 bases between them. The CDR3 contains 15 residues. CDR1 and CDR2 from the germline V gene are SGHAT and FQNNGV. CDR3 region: CASSSAVAGSYEQYF. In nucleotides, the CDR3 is TGTGCCAGCAGCTCCGCGGTGGCGGGCTCCTACGAGCAGTACTTC.

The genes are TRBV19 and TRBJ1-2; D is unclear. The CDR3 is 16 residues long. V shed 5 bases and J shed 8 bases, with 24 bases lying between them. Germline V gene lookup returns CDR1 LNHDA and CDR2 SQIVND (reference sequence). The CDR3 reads CASSATRVAHGGGYTF. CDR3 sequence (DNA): TGTGCCAGTAGTGCCACCCGGGTGGCGCACGGCGGGGGCTACACCTTC.

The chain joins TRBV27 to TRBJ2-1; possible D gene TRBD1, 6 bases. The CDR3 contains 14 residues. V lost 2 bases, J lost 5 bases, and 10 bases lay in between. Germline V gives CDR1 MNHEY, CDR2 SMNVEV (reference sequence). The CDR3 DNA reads TGTGCCAGCAGTTTAAGGAGACAGGACAATGAGCAGTTCTTC. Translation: CASSLRRQDNEQFF.

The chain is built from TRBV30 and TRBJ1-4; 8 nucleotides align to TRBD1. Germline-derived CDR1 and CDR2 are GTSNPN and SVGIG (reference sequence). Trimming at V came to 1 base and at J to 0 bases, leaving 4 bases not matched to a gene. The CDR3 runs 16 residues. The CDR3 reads CAWSGQGASTNEKLFF. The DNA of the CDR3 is TGTGCCTGGAGTGGGCAGGGGGCCTCAACTAATGAAAAACTGTTTTTT.

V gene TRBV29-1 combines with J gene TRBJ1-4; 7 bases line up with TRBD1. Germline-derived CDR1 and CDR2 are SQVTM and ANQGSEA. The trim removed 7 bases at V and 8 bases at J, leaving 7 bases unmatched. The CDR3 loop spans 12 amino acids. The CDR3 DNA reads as TGCAGCGCTTCAGGGGGAGGAGAAAAACTGTTTTTT. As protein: CSASGGGEKLFF. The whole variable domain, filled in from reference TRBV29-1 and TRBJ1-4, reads SAVISQKPSRDICQRGTSLTIQCQVDSQVTMMFWYRQQPGQSLTLIATANQGSEATYESGFVIDKFPISRPNLTFSTLTVSNMSPEDSSIYLCSASGGGEKLFFGSGTQLSVL.

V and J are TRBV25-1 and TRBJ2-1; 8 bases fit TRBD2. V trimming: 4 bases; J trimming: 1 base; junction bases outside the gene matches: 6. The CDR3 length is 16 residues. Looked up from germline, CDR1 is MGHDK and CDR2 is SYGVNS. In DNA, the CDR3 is TGTGCCAGCAGTGGAGACGGGGGGGAGTCCTACAATGAGCAGTTCTTC. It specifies CASSGDGGESYNEQFF.

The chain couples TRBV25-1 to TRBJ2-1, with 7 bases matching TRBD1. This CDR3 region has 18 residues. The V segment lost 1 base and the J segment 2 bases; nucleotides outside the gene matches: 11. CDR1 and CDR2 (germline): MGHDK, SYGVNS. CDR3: CASSEFAHSGTAYNEQFF. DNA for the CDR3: TGTGCCAGCAGTGAATTTGCCCATTCCGGGACAGCCTACAATGAGCAGTTCTTC. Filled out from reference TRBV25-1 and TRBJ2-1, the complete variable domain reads EADIYQTPRYLVIGTGKKITLECSQTMGHDKMYWYQQDPGMELHLIHYSYGVNSTEKGDLSSESTVSRIRTEHFPLTLESARPSHTSQYLCASSEFAHSGTAYNEQFFGPGTRLTVL.

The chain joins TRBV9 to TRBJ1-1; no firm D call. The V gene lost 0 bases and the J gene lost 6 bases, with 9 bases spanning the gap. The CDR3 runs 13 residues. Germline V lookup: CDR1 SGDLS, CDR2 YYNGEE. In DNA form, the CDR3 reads TGTGCCAGCAGCGTAGACGGGGAAGCTGAAGCTTTCTTT. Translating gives CASSVDGEAEAFF.

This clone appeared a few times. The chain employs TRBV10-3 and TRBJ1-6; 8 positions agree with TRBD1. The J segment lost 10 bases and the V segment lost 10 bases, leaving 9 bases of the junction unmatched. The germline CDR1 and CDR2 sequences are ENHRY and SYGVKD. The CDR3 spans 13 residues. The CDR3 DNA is TGTGCCACCCGCTGGACAGGGACCTCACCCCTCCACTTT. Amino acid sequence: CATRWTGTSPLHF.